This T cell receptor (beta chain) comes out of a study of PD-L1 blockade in urothelial cancer. In the study overall: Bladder-origin urothelial cancer in males described most of the 29 patients. Blood drawn 3 weeks (second dose) and 6 weeks after treatment start was analyzed.

Profiling relied on immunoSEQ multiplex PCR, and the TCRdb table lists in-frame clones only, not all of them. Altogether 45,000 to 60,000 clones are present, nearly 90% being singletons, with the ten largest covering 6.5% to 8%. Germline assignment: CDR1 SGHTS and CDR2 YDEGEE. The CDR3 runs to 14 residues. Trimming pared 4 bases from V and 4 bases from J, leaving 12 bases between. This sample comprised PBMCs, obtained around atezolizumab (anti-PD-L1) treatment. V is TRBV5-8 and J is TRBJ1-5; tentative D call: TRBD1 (6 bases). The TCR originated in a man aged 55 to 70 with urothelial cancer. DNA of the CDR3: TGTGCCAGCAGCCTAGGACAGCCTAATCAGCCCCAGCATTTT. Protein: CASSLGQPNQPQHF.